Below, 9 T cell receptor beta chains from the same sample are listed, as sequenced in a study of cytomegalovirus exposure and HLA in healthy donors. Amplification used 60 Vbeta primers and 13 Jbeta primers. Clones were sequenced by immunoSEQ multiplex PCR, and TCRdb holds only the in-frame ones, with some missing. Of about 130,000 clones in the sample, around 70% were seen once. Input material: PBMCs. The receptors were sampled from a human donor in good health.

The chain combines TRBV7-2 with TRBJ2-3; 8 positions match TRBD1. V lost 5 bases, J lost 3 bases, and 7 bases stayed unmatched. The CDR3 loop spans 15 amino acids. Germline assignment: CDR1 SGHTA and CDR2 FQGNSA. CDR3 DNA sequence: TGTGCCAGCAGCCCAAGGACAGGGTGGACAGATACGCAGTATTTT. This encodes CASSPRTGWTDTQYF.

The rearrangement joins TRBV6-4 to TRBJ2-7, with 10 nucleotides matching TRBD2. Germline V gene data show CDR1 as MRHNA and CDR2 as SNTAGT. This CDR3 comprises 15 residues. With 4 bases clipped from V and 3 bases from J, the junction kept 6 bases outside the gene matches. CDR3 region: CASSALAGDFYEQYF. The CDR3 nucleotides are TGTGCCAGCAGTGCGCTAGCGGGAGATTTCTACGAGCAGTACTTC.

This rearrangement joins TRBV5-1 to TRBJ2-5; TRBD1 matches 9 bases. Germline CDR1 SGHRS, CDR2 YFSETQ. The CDR3 has 15 residues. V lost 7 bases, J lost 4 bases, and 11 bases stayed unmatched. CDR3 sequence: CASLKSTGGGETQYF. In DNA form, the CDR3 reads TGCGCCAGCCTGAAATCGACAGGGGGTGGAGAGACCCAGTACTTC. The full variable domain, rest sourced from reference TRBV5-1 and TRBJ2-5, is KAGVTQTPRYLIKTRGQQVTLSCSPISGHRSVSWYQQTPGQGLQFLFEYFSETQRNKGNFPGRFSGRQFSNSRSEMNVSTLELGDSALYLCASLKSTGGGETQYFGPGTRLLVL.

The chain recombines TRBV2 with TRBJ1-6; 10 bases align to TRBD1. V was pared by 4 bases and J by 7 bases, with 1 base of the junction left unmatched. The CDR3 has 14 amino acids. Germline CDR1 reads SNHLY; CDR2 reads FYNNEI. As DNA, the CDR3 is TGTGCCAGCAGTGGGGGACAGGGGAATTCACCCCTCCACTTT. Translating it yields CASSGGQGNSPLHF.

The chain carries TRBV7-6 and TRBJ1-3, with no clear D. The germline V gene has CDR1 SGHVS and CDR2 FNYEAQ. V shed 5 bases and J shed 2 bases, with 13 bases lying between them. CDR3 length: 15 residues. The CDR3 here is CASSPTSGPGNTIYF. The CDR3 nucleotides read TGTGCCAGCAGCCCTACCAGCGGTCCTGGAAACACCATATATTTT.

Details on this clone: The junction differs from germline at one of its ends, possibly a read error. V is TRBV7-9 and J is TRBJ1-6; D uncertain. Germline V gene lookup returns CDR1 SEHNR and CDR2 FQNEAQ (reference sequence). This CDR3 has 15 amino acids. The DNA of the CDR3 is TGTTCCAGCAGCTTCGGAGAAAGTTATAATTCACCCCTCCACTTT. Translated: CSSSFGESYNSPLHF.

The chain employs TRBV6-5 and TRBJ2-3; D may be TRBD2 (6 bases). Per germline, CDR1 MNHEY and CDR2 SVGAGI. V shed 2 bases and J shed 4 bases, with 13 bases lying between them. The CDR3 covers 15 residues. CDR3 in amino acids: CASSYQTSAADTQYF. CDR3 in DNA: TGTGCCAGCAGTTACCAGACTAGTGCGGCAGATACGCAGTATTTT.

V usage is TRBV25-1 and J usage is TRBJ1-1; D may be TRBD1 (6 bases). The CDR3 runs to 14 residues. V was trimmed by 8 bases and J by 1 base, leaving 14 bases between them. Looked up from germline, CDR1 is MGHDK and CDR2 is SYGVNS. This chain's CDR3 is CASSTQDRNTEAFF. Here the CDR3 DNA reads TGTGCCAGCTCTACTCAGGACAGGAACACTGAAGCTTTCTTT.

The chain uses TRBV5-6 and TRBJ2-7, with 8 nucleotides matching TRBD1. The CDR3 sequence is 15 residues long. V shed 4 bases, J shed 7 bases, and the junction held 13 bases outside the gene matches. Looked up from germline, CDR1 is SGHDT and CDR2 is YYEEEE. Here the CDR3 reads CASSIPPTGVGEQYF. The CDR3 coding sequence is TGTGCCAGCAGCATCCCCCCGACAGGGGTTGGGGAGCAGTACTTC.